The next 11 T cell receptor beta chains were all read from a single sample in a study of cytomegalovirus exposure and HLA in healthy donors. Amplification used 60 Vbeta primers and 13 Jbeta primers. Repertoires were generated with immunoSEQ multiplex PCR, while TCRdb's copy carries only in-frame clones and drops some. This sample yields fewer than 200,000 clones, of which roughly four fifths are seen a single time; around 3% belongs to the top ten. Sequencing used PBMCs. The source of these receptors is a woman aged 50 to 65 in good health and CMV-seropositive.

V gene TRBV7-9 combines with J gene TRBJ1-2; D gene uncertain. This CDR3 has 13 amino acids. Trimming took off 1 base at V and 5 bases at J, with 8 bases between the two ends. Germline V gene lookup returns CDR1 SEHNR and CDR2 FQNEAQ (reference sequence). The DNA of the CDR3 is TGTGCCAGCAGCTTAGGGGAGGGTTATGGCTACACCTTC. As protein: CASSLGEGYGYTF. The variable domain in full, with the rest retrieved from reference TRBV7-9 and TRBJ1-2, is DTGVSQNPRHKITKRGQNVTFRCDPISEHNRLYWYRQTLGQGPEFLTYFQNEAQLEKSRLLSDRFSAERPKGSFSTLEIQRTEQGDSAMYLCASSLGEGYGYTFGSGTRLTVV.

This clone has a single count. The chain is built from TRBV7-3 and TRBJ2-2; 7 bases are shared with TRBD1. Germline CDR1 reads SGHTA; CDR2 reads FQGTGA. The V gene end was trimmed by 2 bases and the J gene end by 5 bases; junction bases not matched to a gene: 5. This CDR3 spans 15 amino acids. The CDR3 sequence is CASSLGTENTGELFF. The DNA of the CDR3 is TGTGCCAGCAGCTTAGGGACAGAAAATACCGGGGAGCTGTTTTTT.

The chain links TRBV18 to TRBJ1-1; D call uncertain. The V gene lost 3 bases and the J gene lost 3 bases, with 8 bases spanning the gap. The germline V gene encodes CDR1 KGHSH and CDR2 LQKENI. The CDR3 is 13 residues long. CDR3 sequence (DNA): TGTGCCAGCTCACCTTCGCGGGACACTGAAGCTTTCTTT. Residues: CASSPSRDTEAFF.

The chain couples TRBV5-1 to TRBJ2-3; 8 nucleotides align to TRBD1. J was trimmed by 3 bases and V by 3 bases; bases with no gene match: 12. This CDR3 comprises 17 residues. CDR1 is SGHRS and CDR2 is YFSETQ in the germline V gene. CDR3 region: CASSYLDRGSLTDTQYF. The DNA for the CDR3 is TGCGCCAGCAGCTACCTCGACAGGGGATCACTTACAGATACGCAGTATTTT.

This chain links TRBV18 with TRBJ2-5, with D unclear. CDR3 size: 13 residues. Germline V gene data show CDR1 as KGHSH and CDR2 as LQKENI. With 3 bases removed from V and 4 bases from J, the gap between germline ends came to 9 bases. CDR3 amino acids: CASSPSKSETQYF. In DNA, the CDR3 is TGTGCCAGCTCACCGAGTAAATCAGAGACCCAGTACTTC.

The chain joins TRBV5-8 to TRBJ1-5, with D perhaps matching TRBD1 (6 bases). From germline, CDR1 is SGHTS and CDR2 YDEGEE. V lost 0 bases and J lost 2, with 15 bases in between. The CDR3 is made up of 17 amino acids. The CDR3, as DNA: TGTGCCAGCAGCTTGGGCCAGGGCAGGGGAGGCAATCAGCCCCAGCATTTT. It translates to CASSLGQGRGGNQPQHF.

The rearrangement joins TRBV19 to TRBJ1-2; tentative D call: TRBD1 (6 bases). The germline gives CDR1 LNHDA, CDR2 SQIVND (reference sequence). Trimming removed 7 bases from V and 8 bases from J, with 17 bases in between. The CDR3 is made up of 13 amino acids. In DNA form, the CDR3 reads TGTGCCAGTACCTCAGGACAGTGGGGGGGCTACACCTTC. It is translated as CASTSGQWGGYTF.

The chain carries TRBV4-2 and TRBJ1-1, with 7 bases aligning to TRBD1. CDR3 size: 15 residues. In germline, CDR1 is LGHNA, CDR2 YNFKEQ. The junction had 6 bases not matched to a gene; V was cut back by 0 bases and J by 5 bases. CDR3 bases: TGTGCCAGCAGCCAAGAGACAGGGTCCGGAACTGAAGCTTTCTTT. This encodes CASSQETGSGTEAFF.

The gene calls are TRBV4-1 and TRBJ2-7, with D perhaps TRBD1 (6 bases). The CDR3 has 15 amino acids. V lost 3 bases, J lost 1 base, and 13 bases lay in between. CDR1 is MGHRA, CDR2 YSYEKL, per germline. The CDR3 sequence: CASSQPTGRSYEQYF. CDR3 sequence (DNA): TGCGCCAGCAGCCAGCCGACAGGACGATCCTACGAGCAGTACTTC.

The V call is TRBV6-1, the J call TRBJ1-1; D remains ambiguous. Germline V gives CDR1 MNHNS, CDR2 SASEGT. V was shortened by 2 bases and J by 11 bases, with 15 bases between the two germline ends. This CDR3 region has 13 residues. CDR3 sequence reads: CASSESAWREAFF. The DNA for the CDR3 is TGTGCCAGCAGTGAATCGGCGTGGAGAGAGGCTTTCTTT.

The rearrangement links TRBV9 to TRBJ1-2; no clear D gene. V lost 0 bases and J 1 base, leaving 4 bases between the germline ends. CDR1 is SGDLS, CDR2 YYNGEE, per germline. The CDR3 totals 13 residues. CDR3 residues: CASSVGGNYGYTF. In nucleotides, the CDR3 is TGTGCCAGCAGCGTAGGCGGTAACTATGGCTACACCTTC.